This T cell receptor beta chain was recovered during a study of blood T cell repertoires in COVID-19. As for the study in general: Both acute and convalescent COVID-19 samples were obtained from the United States, Italy and Spain.

Germline values: CDR1 GTSNPN, CDR2 SVGIG (reference sequence). The germline V and J ends were trimmed by 5 bases and 10 bases, with 17 bases remaining between them. The CDR3 loop spans 12 amino acids. Study processing details: Nucleated cell number was recorded as an estimate derived from reference gene primer amplification. Sequenced by immunoSEQ multiplex PCR; TCRdb stores in-frame clones only, minus some. That table supplies the V and J calls and clone size; D and trimming were determined from the DNA. The data contain 180,000 or so clones, around 86% of them singletons. This receptor was identified in a man in his 60s with acute or convalescent COVID-19. The specimen sequenced was peripheral blood. The rearrangement joins TRBV30 to TRBJ2-5, with TRBD2 as a possible D gene (5 bases). CDR3 nucleotides: TGTGCCTGGTTTAGGATCCAAGAGGGCCAGTACTTC. Amino acids: CAWFRIQEGQYF.